The 11 T cell receptor beta chains presented below share a single source sample, sequenced in a study of T cell clonotyping in hematopoietic cell transplantation. Produced via immunoSEQ multiplex PCR; TCRdb's table is partial and in-frame only. This sample has around 40,000 clones, with roughly 95% found just once. Time point: recipient sample about 28 days before transplant, after cytoreduction. This specimen was peripheral blood mononuclear cells, taken before stem cell transplant. The receptors originated from a man between 40 and 49 years old with chronic myeloid leukemia. Some clones in this sample may be carry-over from other donors' samples.

CDR3 amino acids: CASSPIGVRSPLHF. Here the CDR3 DNA reads TGCGCCAGCAGTCCGATCGGGGTAAGATCACCCCTCCACTTT. This chain uses TRBV5-1 with TRBJ1-6; D not resolved. The ends were cut back, 5 bases at V and 10 bases at J, with 16 bases in the middle. The CDR3 covers 14 residues. Germline V gene lookup returns CDR1 SGHRS and CDR2 YFSETQ.

The chain uses TRBV27 and TRBJ2-7; 7 bases are shared with TRBD2. The V gene's germline CDR1 is MNHEY and CDR2 SMNVEV (reference sequence). The trim removed 4 bases at V and 7 bases at J, leaving 7 bases unmatched. The CDR3 runs 13 residues. In nucleotides, the CDR3 is TGTGCCAGCAGTTCCGGACTAGGCGGGGAGCAGTACTTC. Translated: CASSSGLGGEQYF.

The gene calls are TRBV28 and TRBJ2-5; perhaps D is TRBD1 or TRBD2 (5 bases each). The V end was cut by 2 bases, the J end by 4 bases, with 11 bases between. This CDR3 has 14 amino acids. Germline loops: CDR1 MDHEN, CDR2 SYDVKM. The CDR3 protein is CASSLGAGRETQYF. In nucleotides, the CDR3 is TGTGCCAGCAGTTTAGGGGCAGGGAGAGAGACCCAGTACTTC.

V gene TRBV6-1 combines with J gene TRBJ1-1; no clear D gene. CDR3 length: 16 amino acids. Germline values: CDR1 MNHNS, CDR2 SASEGT. Between the trimmed V and J ends, which lost 2 bases and 1 base, there was a span of 14 bases. In nucleotides, the CDR3 is TGTGCCAGCAGTGAACTTTGGGGATCCCAGAACACTGAAGCTTTCTTT. Its translation: CASSELWGSQNTEAFF.

This clone showed up just a few times. This CDR3 reads CASSGTGFNQPQHF. Written as DNA, the CDR3 is TGTGCCAGCAGTGGCACAGGGTTCAATCAGCCCCAGCATTTT. The gene calls are TRBV27 and TRBJ1-5, with a tentative D call TRBD1 (6 bases). V was cut by 5 bases and J by 3 bases, with 11 bases left in between. Germline CDR1 is MNHEY and CDR2 is SMNVEV (reference sequence). This CDR3 region has 14 residues.

The sample holds one count of this clone. This rearrangement joins TRBV21-1 to TRBJ1-2; the D call TRBD1 from the table was never checked on the DNA. TRBV21-1 is recorded as a pseudogene. CDR3 size: 15 residues. CDR3 protein: CASNIGDRANYGYTF. CDR3 bases: TGTGCCAGCAACATAGGTGACAGGGCAAACTATGGCTACACCTTC.

This chain uses TRBV13 with TRBJ1-3; D is unclear. With 3 bases removed from V and 3 bases from J, the gap between germline ends came to 15 bases. Germline V gene data show CDR1 as PRHDT and CDR2 as FYEKMQ (reference sequence). The CDR3 is made up of 16 amino acids. CDR3 in DNA: TGTGCCAGCAGCTTCCGAGACAAGGTTCTTGGAAACACCATATATTTT. Amino acids: CASSFRDKVLGNTIYF.

This sequence joins TRBV4-1 and TRBJ1-1; D is undetermined. CDR1 and CDR2 (germline): MGHRA, YSYEKL. The CDR3 is 12 amino acids. Trimming left V 0 bases short and J 6 bases short, with 5 bases between. The CDR3 DNA sequence: TGCGCCAGCAGCCAAGATGGCTCTGAAGCTTTCTTT. This encodes CASSQDGSEAFF.

This clone occurred once. CDR3 protein: CASKNGDTSSGANVLTF. The CDR3 DNA is TGTGCCAGTAAAAATGGGGACACCAGCTCTGGGGCCAACGTCCTGACTTTC. The chain combines TRBV19 with TRBJ2-6, with D possibly matching TRBD1 (6 bases). The CDR3 consists of 17 residues. V was cut by 7 bases and J by 0 bases, with 16 bases left in between. The germline gives CDR1 LNHDA, CDR2 SQIVND (reference sequence).

The rearrangement uses TRBV7-2 and TRBJ2-7; the match to TRBD2 covers 12 bases. The V gene's germline CDR1 is SGHTA and CDR2 FQGNSA. The J segment lost 3 bases and the V segment lost 4 bases, leaving 1 base of the junction unmatched. The CDR3 contains 14 residues. The CDR3 DNA reads as TGTGCCAGCAGCTCACTAGCGGGGGGCTACGAGCAGTACTTC. It is translated as CASSSLAGGYEQYF.

V gene TRBV2 combines with J gene TRBJ2-5; 11 bases map to TRBD2. CDR1 is SNHLY, CDR2 FYNNEI, per germline. The CDR3 is 16 residues long. Unmatched junction bases numbered 4, after V lost 2 bases and J lost 2 bases. The CDR3 protein is CASSEQGLAVQETQYF. The CDR3, as DNA: TGTGCCAGCAGTGAACAGGGACTAGCGGTACAAGAGACCCAGTACTTC.